These T cell receptor beta chains were read from a single sample in a study of monozygotic twins with inflammatory bowel disease. For each CDR3 protein, TCRdb gives one entry from its re-call of the 5' RACE reads, without DNA. This repertoire includes 160,000 or so distinct CDR3 sequences. Sequenced: blood. All receptors derive from a human donor with ulcerative colitis or Crohn's disease, or a healthy co-twin of an affected twin (not recorded which). CDR3s include the opening cysteine and the closing phenylalanine or tryptophan.

cdr3_aa | j_call | v_call | cdr3_length
CASTQTGGNSPLHF | TRBJ1-6 | TRBV7-2 | 14
CASSLRGSSETQYF | TRBJ2-5 | TRBV9 | 14
CASSGPPTVLREQYF | TRBJ2-7 | TRBV5-5 | 15
CASTLWGENGYEQYF | TRBJ2-7 | TRBV12-3/TRBV12-4 | 15
CASRNGGSVEKLFF | TRBJ1-4 | TRBV6-1 | 14
CASSPRTSGRPTDTQYF | TRBJ2-3 | TRBV5-1 | 17
CATSDLPSGRLQETQYF | TRBJ2-5 | TRBV24-1 | 17
CSADPGQGYNEQFF | TRBJ2-1 | TRBV20-1 | 14
CASSVDSGGGTQYF | TRBJ2-5 | TRBV9 | 14
CASSQTGTGSTDTQYF | TRBJ2-3 | TRBV4-3 | 16
CASSLGDRGAAETQYF | TRBJ2-5 | TRBV5-5 | 16
CASSPLGATGELFF | TRBJ2-2 | TRBV27 | 14
CASSQRHRGNTEAFF | TRBJ1-1 | TRBV4-3 | 15
CASRDFGVYEQYF | TRBJ2-7 | TRBV6-1 | 13
CASSLGTGWTGELFF | TRBJ2-2 | TRBV12-3/TRBV12-4 | 15
CASNLAGGPGETQYF | TRBJ2-5 | TRBV5-1 | 15
CASSFRTGYMNTEAFF | TRBJ1-1 | TRBV5-1 | 16
CAISEAPRNTEAFF | TRBJ1-1 | TRBV10-3 | 14
CASSPYDGGDNEQFF | TRBJ2-1 | TRBV12-3/TRBV12-4 | 15
CASSLTTYYNEQFF | TRBJ2-1 | TRBV5-1 | 14
CASSFEGPGRQFF | TRBJ2-1 | TRBV28 | 13
CASSQVQGSVQPQHF | TRBJ1-5 | TRBV4-2 | 15
CASSPPGSETQYF | TRBJ2-5 | TRBV7-2 | 13
CASRGGPGYNEQFF | TRBJ2-1 | TRBV28 | 14